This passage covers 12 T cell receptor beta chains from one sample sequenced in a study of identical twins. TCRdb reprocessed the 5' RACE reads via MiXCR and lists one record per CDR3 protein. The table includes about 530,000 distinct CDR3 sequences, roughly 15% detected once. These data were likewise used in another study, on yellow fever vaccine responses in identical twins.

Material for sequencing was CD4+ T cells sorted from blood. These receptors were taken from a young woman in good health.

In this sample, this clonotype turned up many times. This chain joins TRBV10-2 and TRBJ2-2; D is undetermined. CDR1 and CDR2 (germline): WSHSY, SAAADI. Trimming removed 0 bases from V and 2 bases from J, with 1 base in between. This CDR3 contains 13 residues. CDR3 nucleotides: TGCGCCAGCAGTGAGTCTAACACCGGGGAGCTGTTTTTT. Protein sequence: CASSESNTGELFF.

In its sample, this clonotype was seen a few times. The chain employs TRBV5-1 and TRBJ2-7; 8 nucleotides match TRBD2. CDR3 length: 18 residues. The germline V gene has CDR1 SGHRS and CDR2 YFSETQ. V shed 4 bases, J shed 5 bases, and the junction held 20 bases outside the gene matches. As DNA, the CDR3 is TGCGCCAGCAGCCCTCGCCGGGACGTGGCGGGAGGAGGTCACGAGCAGTACTTC. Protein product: CASSPRRDVAGGGHEQYF.

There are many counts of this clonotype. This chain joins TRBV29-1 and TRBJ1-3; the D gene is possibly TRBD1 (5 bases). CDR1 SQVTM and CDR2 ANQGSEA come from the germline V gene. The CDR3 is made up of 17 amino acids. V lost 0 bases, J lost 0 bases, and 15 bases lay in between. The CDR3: CSVEDRFLGGSGNTIYF. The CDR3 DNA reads TGCAGCGTTGAAGATCGTTTTCTCGGGGGCTCTGGAAACACCATATATTTT.

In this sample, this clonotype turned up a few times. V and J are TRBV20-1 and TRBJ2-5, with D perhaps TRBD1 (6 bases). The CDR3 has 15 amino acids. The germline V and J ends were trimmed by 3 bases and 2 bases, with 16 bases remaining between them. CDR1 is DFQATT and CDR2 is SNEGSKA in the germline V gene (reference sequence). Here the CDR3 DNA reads TGCAGTGCTAGCAAGCTCCGGGACAAACAAGAGACCCAGTACTTC. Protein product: CSASKLRDKQETQYF.

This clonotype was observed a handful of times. The chain's CDR3 is CASSRNVWGGELFF. The CDR3, as DNA: TGTGCCAGCAGCCGAAACGTTTGGGGCGGGGAGCTGTTTTTT. The gene calls are TRBV12-3 or TRBV12-4 and TRBJ2-2; D uncertain. Trimming stripped 6 bases from V and 7 bases from J, with 15 bases between. The length of the CDR3 is 14 residues.

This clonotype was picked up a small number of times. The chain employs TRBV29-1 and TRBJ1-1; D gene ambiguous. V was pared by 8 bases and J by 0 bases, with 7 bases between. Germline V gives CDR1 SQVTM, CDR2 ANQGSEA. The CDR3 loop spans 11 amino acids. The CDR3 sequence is CSLLLNTEAFF. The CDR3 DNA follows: TGCAGCCTTCTTTTGAACACTGAAGCTTTCTTT.

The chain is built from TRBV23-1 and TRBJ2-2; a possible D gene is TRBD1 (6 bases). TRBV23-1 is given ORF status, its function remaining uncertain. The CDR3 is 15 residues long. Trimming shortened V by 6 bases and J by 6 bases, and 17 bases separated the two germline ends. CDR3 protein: CASSRPKQGSGELFF. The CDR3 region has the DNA TGCGCCAGCAGCCGCCCTAAACAGGGTTCCGGGGAGCTGTTTTTT.

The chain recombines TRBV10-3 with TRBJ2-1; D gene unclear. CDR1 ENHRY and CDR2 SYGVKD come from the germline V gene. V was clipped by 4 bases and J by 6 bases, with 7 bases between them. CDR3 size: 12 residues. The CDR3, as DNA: TGTGCCATCAGTGTAGATGGCAATGAGCAGTTCTTC. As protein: CAISVDGNEQFF.

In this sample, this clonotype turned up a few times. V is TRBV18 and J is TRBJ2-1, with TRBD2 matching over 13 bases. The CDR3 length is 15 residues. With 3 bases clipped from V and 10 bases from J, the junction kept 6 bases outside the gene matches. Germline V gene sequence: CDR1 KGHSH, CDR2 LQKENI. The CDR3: CASSPKTSGGNEQFF. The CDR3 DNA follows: TGTGCCAGCTCACCCAAGACTAGCGGGGGGAACGAGCAGTTCTTC.

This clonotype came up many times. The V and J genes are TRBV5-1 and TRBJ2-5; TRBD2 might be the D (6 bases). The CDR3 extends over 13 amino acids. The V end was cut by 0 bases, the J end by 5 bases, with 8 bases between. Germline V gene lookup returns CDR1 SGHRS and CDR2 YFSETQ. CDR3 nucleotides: TGCGCCAGCAGCTTGGGGCTAGCGGAGACCCAGTACTTC. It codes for CASSLGLAETQYF.

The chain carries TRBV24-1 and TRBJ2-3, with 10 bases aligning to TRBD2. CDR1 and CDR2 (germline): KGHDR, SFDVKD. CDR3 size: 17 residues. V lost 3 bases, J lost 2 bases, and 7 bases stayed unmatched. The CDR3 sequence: CATSDDTLAGATDTQYF. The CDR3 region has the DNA TGTGCCACCAGTGATGATACTCTAGCGGGAGCCACAGATACGCAGTATTTT.

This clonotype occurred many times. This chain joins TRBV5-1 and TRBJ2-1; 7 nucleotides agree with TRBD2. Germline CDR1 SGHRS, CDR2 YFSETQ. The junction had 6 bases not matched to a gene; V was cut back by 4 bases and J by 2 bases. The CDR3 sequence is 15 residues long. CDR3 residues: CASSEGLQAYNEQFF. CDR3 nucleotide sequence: TGCGCCAGCAGCGAGGGACTACAAGCCTACAATGAGCAGTTCTTC.